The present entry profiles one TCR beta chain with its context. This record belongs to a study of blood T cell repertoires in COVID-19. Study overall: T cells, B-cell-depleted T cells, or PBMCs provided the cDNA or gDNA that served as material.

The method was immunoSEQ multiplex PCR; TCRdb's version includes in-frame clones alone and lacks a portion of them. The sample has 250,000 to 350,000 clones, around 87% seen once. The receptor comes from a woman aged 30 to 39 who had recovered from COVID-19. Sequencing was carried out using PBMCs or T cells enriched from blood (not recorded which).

The DNA of the CDR3 is TGTGCCAGCTCACCGCCCTCCGGGTACGAGCAGTACTTC. The encoded protein is CASSPPSGYEQYF. The V gene is TRBV18, the J gene TRBJ2-7; D is unresolved. From germline, CDR1 is KGHSH and CDR2 LQKENI. This CDR3 is built from 13 residues. Deletions cut 3 bases from V and 4 bases from J, with 10 bases between.